This T cell receptor (beta chain) was observed in a study of post-analysis software for immune sequencing data. Study outcomes and limitations: About five TRBV segments, including TRBV5-6, TRBV5-1 and TRBV20-1, were more frequent in patients than controls.

TCR beta cDNA libraries included unique molecular identifiers. Some 500,000 cDNA molecules were obtained from around 1 to 9.1 million T cells. TCRdb reprocessed the PCR reads via MiXCR and lists one record per CDR3 protein. The table shows about 680,000 distinct CDR3 sequences, with approximately 60% occurring only once. Trimming removed 5 bases at V and 4 bases at J, with 8 bases between. Germline assignment: CDR1 SQVTM and CDR2 ANQGSEA. The CDR3 extends over 11 amino acids. The sample holds a few counts of this clonotype. The antigen is not known. The sequence derives from a girl aged 2 to 9 with multiple sclerosis. V is TRBV29-1 and J is TRBJ1-2; D uncertain. The specimen was blood. The CDR3: CSVLGPYGYTF. The CDR3 bases are TGCAGCGTTCTAGGGCCCTATGGCTACACCTTC.